This T cell receptor beta chain is from a study of blood T cell repertoires in COVID-19 (dated by TCRdb to about 2020). Regarding the research as a whole: The collaborator samples originated in the United States, Italy and Spain and spanned the acute and convalescent phases of COVID-19. The prospective study material was composed of cDNA or gDNA derived from T cells, B-cell-depleted T cells, or PBMCs. Subjects who had been exposed to COVID-19, were actively infected with it, or had recovered from it provided the deeply sampled blood TCRbeta repertoires that made up the dataset. A freely available public database, intended as a resource for researchers studying the immune response to SARS-CoV-2, is where the repertoires were released. The samples were drawn from two sources: the first 160 participants of the ongoing ImmuneRACE study, and 1,254 subjects contributed by 6 global collaborators. The sample metadata nearly always contained a de-identified subject ID, COVID-19 status, age in years and sex. HLA class I and class II types, where available, came from metadata supplied by the sample provider rather than from assay-based typing.

Overall study results and their limits: How much clinical and demographic metadata was included differed by source and by participant, and the metadata was provided uncurated.

The immunoSEQ Assay, a bias-controlled multiplex PCR, was used to amplify TCRbeta CDR3 regions from genomic DNA. In the source study's methods: The number of nucleated cells in each sample was estimated by amplification of reference gene primers within the assay. To quantify the absolute abundance of each unique TCRbeta CDR3 rearrangement, sequence reads were collapsed and filtered. For each sample, productive Simpson clonality was calculated as the square root of Simpson's diversity index across productive rearrangements. TCRdb's version of the immuneACCESS table is confined to in-frame rearrangements and falls short of the full clone set. An unresolved V gene accounts for under half of the shortfall where checked; the remainder is of unknown origin. Clone size and the V and J calls come from that table; the DNA yielded D and trimming. This sample lists 180,000 or so clones; roughly 87% were detected once. The top ten clones comprise 9.5% to 11% of the sample.

Of note for this clone: Its recognized antigen is unknown. Base-call qualities are not available, and no considerably larger clone is one nucleotide away.

Enrolling through a virtual design, the prospective study's participants ranged in age from roughly 18 to 100 years and lived across more than 20 United States geographic areas. In the prospective study, cohorts were assigned on the basis of participant-reported clinical history obtained from a screening survey and a study questionnaire. For ImmuneRACE Cohort 3, a participant was defined as recovered based on two consecutive negative NP/OP PCR tests, clearance by a healthcare professional, or resolution of symptoms. In the prospective study, mobile phlebotomists collected whole blood, serum and a nasopharyngeal or oropharyngeal swab from each participant. Participants in the prospective study had the option to provide additional blood draws and questionnaires over an approximately 2-month period. Prospective study blood samples were shipped either frozen or at room temperature before DNA extraction.

Reading the germline V gene gives CDR1 MGHDK and CDR2 SYGVNS. Including cysteine and phenylalanine, the CDR3 has 14 amino acids. CDR3 DNA only is kept here, 42 bases in frame from base 1. V is trimmed back by 3 bases and J by 3 bases, and the junction contains 1 base that no gene match accounts for. Sequencing was carried out using PBMCs or T cells enriched from blood (not recorded which). The sequence was collected from a man aged 50-59 years who had recovered from COVID-19. The rearrangement joined TRBV25-1 to TRBJ2-2, and TRBD2 aligns with 7 junction nucleotides. The base sequence is TGTGCCAGCAGTGAGCGGGGGTACACCGGGGAGCTGTTTTTT. This gives the protein CASSERGYTGELFF.